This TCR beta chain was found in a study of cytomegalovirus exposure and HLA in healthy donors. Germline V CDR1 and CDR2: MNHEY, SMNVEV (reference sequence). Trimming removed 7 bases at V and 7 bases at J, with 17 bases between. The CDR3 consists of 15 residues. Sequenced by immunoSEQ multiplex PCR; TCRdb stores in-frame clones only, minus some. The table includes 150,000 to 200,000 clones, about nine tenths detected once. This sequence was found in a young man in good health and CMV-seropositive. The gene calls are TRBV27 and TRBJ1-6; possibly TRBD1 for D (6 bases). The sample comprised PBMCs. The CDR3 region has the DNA TGTGCCAGCACCACATTAGGACAGCGAAATTCACCCCTCCACTTT. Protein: CASTTLGQRNSPLHF.